These 15 T cell receptor beta chains were all obtained from the same sample, sequenced in a study of cytomegalovirus exposure and HLA in healthy donors. Primers: 60 Vbeta forward and 13 Jbeta reverse. Some clones are missing from TCRdb's copy, which holds only in-frame ones; the method was immunoSEQ multiplex PCR. The repertoire holds approximately 160,000 clones, with roughly 80% as singletons. The source material was PBMCs. Receptors originate from a man aged 25 to 40 in good health and CMV-seropositive.

This clone has a handful of counts. V is TRBV2 and J is TRBJ1-2, with D perhaps TRBD1 (6 bases). The CDR3 is made up of 18 amino acids. Germline V gene data show CDR1 as SNHLY and CDR2 as FYNNEI. The ends were cut back, 0 bases at V and 1 base at J, with 18 bases in the middle. CDR3 nucleotides: TGTGCCAGCAGTGAAGCGCTTTCTCGGGACACCGATAACTATGGCTACACCTTC. It specifies CASSEALSRDTDNYGYTF.

The genes are TRBV10-1 and TRBJ2-3; the D gene is possibly TRBD2 (6 bases). The CDR3 has 17 amino acids. CDR1 and CDR2 (germline): WNHNN, SYGVQD (reference sequence). The V gene lost 0 bases and the J gene lost 0 bases, with 13 bases spanning the gap. The CDR3 region has the DNA TGCGCCAGCAGTGAGTCGACGCGAGGGACTAGCACAGATACGCAGTATTTT. This encodes CASSESTRGTSTDTQYF.

The chain couples TRBV6-1 to TRBJ2-2; tentatively, D is TRBD2 (6 bases). The germline gives CDR1 MNHNS, CDR2 SASEGT. V lost 4 bases, J lost 2 bases, and 11 bases lay in between. The CDR3 covers 15 residues. CDR3 bases: TGTGCCAGCAGTGGGGGGACTGATAACACCGGGGAGCTGTTTTTT. Amino acid sequence: CASSGGTDNTGELFF.

The V call is TRBV4-2, the J call TRBJ2-1, with 10 bases matching TRBD2. V trimming: 2 bases; J trimming: 5 bases; junction bases outside the gene matches: 6. Germline V gene lookup returns CDR1 LGHNA and CDR2 YNFKEQ. The length of the CDR3 is 16 residues. The CDR3 protein is CASSQLGLAENNEQFF. The CDR3 region has the DNA TGTGCCAGCAGCCAACTTGGACTAGCGGAGAACAATGAGCAGTTCTTC.

The chain carries TRBV7-2 and TRBJ2-1; maybe TRBD2 (6 bases). Between the trimmed V and J ends, which lost 8 bases and 4 bases, there was a span of 15 bases. The CDR3 has 14 amino acids. Germline V gene data show CDR1 as SGHTA and CDR2 as FQGNSA. The CDR3 protein is CASVGGIGYNEQFF. CDR3 DNA: TGTGCCAGCGTCGGCGGGATTGGGTACAATGAGCAGTTCTTC.

The chain employs TRBV28 and TRBJ1-4; maybe TRBD1 (6 bases). Looked up from germline, CDR1 is MDHEN and CDR2 is SYDVKM. Trimming took 7 bases from V and 0 from J, leaving 18 bases between them. The length of the CDR3 is 17 residues. CDR3: CASTFNRVESTNEKLFF. For the CDR3, the DNA is TGTGCCAGCACGTTTAACAGGGTGGAGTCAACTAATGAAAAACTGTTTTTT.

This clone came up once. The chain links TRBV9 to TRBJ1-6, with TRBD1 matching over 7 bases. The junction had 1 base not matched to a gene; V was cut back by 3 bases and J by 10 bases. This CDR3 has 12 amino acids. Germline V gene lookup returns CDR1 SGDLS and CDR2 YYNGEE. The chain's CDR3 is CASSGQGSPLHF. CDR3 in DNA: TGTGCCAGCAGCGGACAGGGATCACCCCTCCACTTT. The entire variable domain, with the rest obtained from reference TRBV9 and TRBJ1-6, is as follows: DSGVTQTPKHLITATGQRVTLRCSPRSGDLSVYWYQQSLDQGLQFLIQYYNGEERAKGNILERFSAQQFPDLHSELNLSSLELGDSALYFCASSGQGSPLHFGNGTRLTVT.

This rearrangement joins TRBV7-2 to TRBJ1-2, with 10 bases lining up with TRBD1. Germline trimming cut 5 bases from V and 5 bases from J; bases unmatched to any gene: 8. Germline CDR1 and CDR2: SGHTA and FQGNSA. The CDR3 consists of 15 residues. DNA of the CDR3: TGTGCCAGCAGCCTCGGACAGGGGGGAAGTTATGGCTACACCTTC. Protein product: CASSLGQGGSYGYTF.

The chain joins TRBV6-6 to TRBJ1-2; tentative D call: TRBD1 (6 bases). Trimming stripped 2 bases from V and 7 bases from J, with 8 bases between. Germline CDR1 and CDR2: MNHNY and SVGAGI (reference sequence). The CDR3 totals 12 residues. Here the CDR3 reads CASSYTGSGYTF. The CDR3 region has the DNA TGTGCCAGCAGTTACACAGGGAGTGGCTACACCTTC.

The V and J genes are TRBV14 and TRBJ2-7, with a weak D call TRBD1 (6 bases). V lost 4 bases and J lost 2, with 12 bases in between. From germline, CDR1 is SGHDN and CDR2 FVKESK. The CDR3 runs 14 residues. The CDR3 nucleotides read TGTGCCAGCAGCCCCATTCCAGGGGCCTACGAGCAGTACTTC. Translation: CASSPIPGAYEQYF.

The count of this clone is one. The rearrangement joins TRBV7-9 to TRBJ1-5; 7 bases match TRBD1. This CDR3 comprises 14 residues. Germline trimming cut 5 bases from V and 4 bases from J; bases unmatched to any gene: 5. The germline CDR1 and CDR2 sequences are SEHNR and FQNEAQ (reference sequence). In nucleotides, the CDR3 is TGTGCCAGCAGCCTAGGGACAGTAAATCAGCCCCAGCATTTT. This translates into CASSLGTVNQPQHF.

The rearrangement links TRBV7-2 to TRBJ2-5, with TRBD2 identical over 10 bases. The J segment lost 4 bases and the V segment lost 6 bases, leaving 8 bases of the junction unmatched. From germline, CDR1 is SGHTA and CDR2 FQGNSA. The CDR3 has 15 residues. The CDR3 coding sequence is TGTGCCAGCAGTTACGCTAGCGGGAGCGGAGAGACCCAGTACTTC. It yields the protein CASSYASGSGETQYF.

The chain carries TRBV6-1 and TRBJ1-2; D may be TRBD1 (5 bases). Trimming cost V 2 bases and J 8 bases, with 9 bases left between them. The CDR3 is 12 residues long. CDR1 and CDR2 (germline): MNHNS, SASEGT. CDR3 region: CASSERGLGYTF. DNA for the CDR3: TGTGCCAGCAGTGAACGGGGGTTGGGCTACACCTTC.

This rearrangement joins TRBV4-1 to TRBJ2-1; TRBD2 is a possible D gene (6 bases). Trimming removed 1 base from V and 4 bases from J, with 20 bases in between. Germline assignment: CDR1 MGHRA and CDR2 YSYEKL. This CDR3 is 18 amino acids long. CDR3 in DNA: TGCGCCAGCAGCCAAGCATCCGTCAGGGACTTACTATACAATGAGCAGTTCTTC. This translates into CASSQASVRDLLYNEQFF.

V and J are TRBV18 and TRBJ1-1; TRBD1 matches 8 bases. CDR3 length equals 13 residues. Germline lookup yields CDR1 KGHSH and CDR2 LQKENI. With 5 bases clipped from V and 3 bases from J, the junction kept 2 bases outside the gene matches. CDR3 amino acids: CASSLGQDTEAFF. The CDR3 DNA reads TGTGCCAGCTCATTGGGACAGGACACTGAAGCTTTCTTT.